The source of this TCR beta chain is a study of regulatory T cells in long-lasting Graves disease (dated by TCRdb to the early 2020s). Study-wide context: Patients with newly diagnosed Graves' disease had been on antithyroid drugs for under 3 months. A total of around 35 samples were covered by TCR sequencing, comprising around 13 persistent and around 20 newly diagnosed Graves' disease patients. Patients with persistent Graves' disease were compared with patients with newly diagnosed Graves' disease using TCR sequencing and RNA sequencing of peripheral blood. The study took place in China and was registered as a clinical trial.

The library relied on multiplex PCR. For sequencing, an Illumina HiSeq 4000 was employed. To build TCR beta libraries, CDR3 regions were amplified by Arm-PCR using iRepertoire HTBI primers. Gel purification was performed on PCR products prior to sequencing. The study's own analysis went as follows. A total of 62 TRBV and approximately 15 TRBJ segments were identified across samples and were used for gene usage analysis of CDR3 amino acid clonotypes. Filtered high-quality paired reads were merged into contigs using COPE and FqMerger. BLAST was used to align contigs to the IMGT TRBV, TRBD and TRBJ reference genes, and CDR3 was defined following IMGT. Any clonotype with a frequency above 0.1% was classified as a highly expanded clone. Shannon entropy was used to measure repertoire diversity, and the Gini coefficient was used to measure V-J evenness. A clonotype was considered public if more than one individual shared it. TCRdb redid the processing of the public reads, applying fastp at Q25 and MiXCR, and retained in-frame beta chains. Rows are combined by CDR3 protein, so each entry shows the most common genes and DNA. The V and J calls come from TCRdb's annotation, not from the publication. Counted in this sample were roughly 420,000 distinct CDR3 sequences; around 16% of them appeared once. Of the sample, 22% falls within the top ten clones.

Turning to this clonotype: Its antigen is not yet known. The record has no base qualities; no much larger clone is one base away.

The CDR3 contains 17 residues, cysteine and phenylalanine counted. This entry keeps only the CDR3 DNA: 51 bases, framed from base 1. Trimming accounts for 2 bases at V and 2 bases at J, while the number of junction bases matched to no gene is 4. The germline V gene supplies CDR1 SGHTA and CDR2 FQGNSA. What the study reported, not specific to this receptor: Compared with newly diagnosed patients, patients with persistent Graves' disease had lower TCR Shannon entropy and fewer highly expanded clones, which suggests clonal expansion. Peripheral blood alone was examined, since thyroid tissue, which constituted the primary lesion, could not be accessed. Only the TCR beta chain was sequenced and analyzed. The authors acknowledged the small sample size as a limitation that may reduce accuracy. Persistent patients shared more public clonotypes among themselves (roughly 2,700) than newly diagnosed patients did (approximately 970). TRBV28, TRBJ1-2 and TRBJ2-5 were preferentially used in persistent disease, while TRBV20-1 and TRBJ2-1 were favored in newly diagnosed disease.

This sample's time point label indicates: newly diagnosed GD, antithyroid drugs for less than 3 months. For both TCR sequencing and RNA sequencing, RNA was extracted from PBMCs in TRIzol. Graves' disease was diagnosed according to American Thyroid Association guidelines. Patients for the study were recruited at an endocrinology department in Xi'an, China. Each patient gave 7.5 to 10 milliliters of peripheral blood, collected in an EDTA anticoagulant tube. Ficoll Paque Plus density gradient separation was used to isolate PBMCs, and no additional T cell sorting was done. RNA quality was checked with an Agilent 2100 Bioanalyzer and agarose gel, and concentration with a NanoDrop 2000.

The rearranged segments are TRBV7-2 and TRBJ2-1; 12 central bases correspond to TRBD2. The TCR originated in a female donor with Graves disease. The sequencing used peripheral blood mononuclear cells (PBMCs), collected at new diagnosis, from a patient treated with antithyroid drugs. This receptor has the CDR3 CASSLPSGRATYNEQFF. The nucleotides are TGTGCCAGCAGCTTACCTAGCGGGAGGGCAACCTACAATGAGCAGTTCTTC. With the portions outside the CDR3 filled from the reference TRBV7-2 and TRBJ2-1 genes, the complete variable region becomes GAGVSQSPSNKVTEKGKDVELRCDPISGHTALYWYRQSLGQGLEFLIYFQGNSAPDKSGLPSDRFSAERTGGSVSTLTIQRTQQEDSAVYLCASSLPSGRATYNEQFFGPGTRLTVL.